The 20 T cell receptor beta chains reported below all come from one sample, sequenced in a study of post-analysis software for immune sequencing data. Study outcomes and limitations: TRBV5-6, TRBV5-1 and TRBV20-1 belonged to a set of roughly 5 TRBV segments that were more frequent in patients than controls.

Their cognate antigens are unknown. TCR beta libraries were prepared from cDNA with unique molecular identifiers. Each CDR3 protein gets one entry after TCRdb re-called the PCR reads with MiXCR. The sample lists approximately 460,000 distinct CDR3 sequences; 40% to 55% were seen once. Sequencing was performed on blood. The receptors were sampled from a girl aged 5-17 years with multiple sclerosis.

V is TRBV2 and J is TRBJ1-2, with 8 bases that match TRBD1. The CDR3 contains 17 residues. J lost 1 base, V lost 4 bases, and 11 bases had no gene match. CDR1 is SNHLY, CDR2 FYNNEI, per germline. The CDR3 reads CASSGQGARRGNYGYTF. CDR3 DNA sequence: TGTGCCAGCAGTGGTCAGGGGGCGAGGAGGGGTAACTATGGCTACACCTTC.

V usage is TRBV28 and J usage is TRBJ2-7; 11 bases line up with TRBD2. The J call may be incorrect, as the DNA end agrees better with TRBJ2-5. The CDR3 runs 18 residues. Looked up from germline, CDR1 is MDHEN and CDR2 is SYDVKM. CDR3 sequence: CASSLTLAGGPEEETQYF. The CDR3 DNA reads as TGTGCCAGCAGTTTAACCTTAGCGGGAGGGCCAGAGGAGGAGACCCAGTACTTC.

The chain joins TRBV4-1 to TRBJ2-1; TRBD2 agrees at 11 bases. The germline CDR1 and CDR2 sequences are MGHRA and YSYEKL. The CDR3 sequence is 15 residues long. V lost 1 base and J lost 7; bases outside the gene matches: 3. This CDR3 reads CASSQGLAGLNEQFF. CDR3 DNA: TGCGCCAGCAGCCAAGGACTAGCGGGACTGAATGAGCAGTTCTTC.

The chain carries TRBV4-2 and TRBJ2-1; D may match TRBD1 or TRBD2 (5 bases each). V lost 1 base to trimming and J lost 5 bases, with 18 bases between them. Germline loops: CDR1 LGHNA, CDR2 YNFKEQ. The CDR3 runs to 17 residues. CDR3 in DNA: TGTGCCAGCAGCCAAGGTGGTCCTTGGGGGATCGACAATGAGCAGTTCTTC. This codes for CASSQGGPWGIDNEQFF.

In its sample, this clonotype was seen once. This sequence joins TRBV6-1 and TRBJ2-4, with D possibly TRBD2 on 5 matching bases. TRBJ2-7 explains the end of the DNA better; the J call may be wrong. CDR3 size: 18 residues. CDR1 and CDR2 (germline): MNHNS, SASEGT. The CDR3 region is CASSPREGATEISYEQYF. In DNA, the CDR3 is TGTGCCAGCAGTCCCCGGGAAGGTGCTACCGAGATTTCCTACGAGCAGTACTTC.

The chain couples TRBV28 to TRBJ2-1; 10 positions agree with TRBD2. Losses at the gene ends were 6 bases for V and 9 bases for J; bases not matched to a gene: 5. Germline lookup yields CDR1 MDHEN and CDR2 SYDVKM. The CDR3 has 13 residues. The CDR3 is CASRWTSGGEQFF. DNA for the CDR3: TGTGCCAGCAGGTGGACTAGCGGCGGTGAGCAGTTCTTC.

The CDR3 coding sequence is TGTGCCAGCAGTGAAGGGTCGCTTGGGACAGCGGGCGAGCAGTACTTC. This translates into CASSEGSLGTAGEQYF. The rearrangement joins TRBV6-1 to TRBJ2-5, with D possibly matching TRBD1 (7 bases). The end of the DNA fits TRBJ2-7 better, so the J call may be wrong. CDR1 MNHNS and CDR2 SASEGT come from the germline V gene. CDR3 length equals 16 residues.

This clonotype was seen a handful of times. The V and J genes are TRBV20-1 and TRBJ2-5; tentative D call: TRBD2 (6 bases). The CDR3 runs to 16 residues. Germline values: CDR1 DFQATT, CDR2 SNEGSKA (reference sequence). Trimming cost V 1 base and J 2 bases, with 17 bases left between them. CDR3 sequence reads: CSARASMGLTQETQYF. In DNA form, the CDR3 reads TGCAGTGCTAGAGCCAGCATGGGACTGACTCAAGAGACCCAGTACTTC.

The J gene is TRBJ2-1, the V gene TRBV4-3; TRBD2 agrees at 12 bases. The CDR3 sequence is 15 residues long. From germline, CDR1 is LGHNA and CDR2 YSLEER. V dropped 1 base and J dropped 5; count of bases not matched to a gene: 0. The CDR3 nucleotides are TGCGCCAGCAGCCAAGCTAGCGGGGGGGACAATGAGCAGTTCTTC. Its protein product is CASSQASGGDNEQFF.

The chain employs TRBV28 and TRBJ2-4; D tentatively fits TRBD1 or TRBD2 (6 bases each). The J call may not be correct, given that the DNA end is closer to TRBJ2-7. Germline CDR1 MDHEN, CDR2 SYDVKM. This CDR3 is built from 15 residues. The CDR3 nucleotides are TGTGCCAGCAGTCCTGCGGGACACCACGACTACGAGCAGTACTTC. Translation gives CASSPAGHHDYEQYF.

A few counts support this clonotype. This CDR3 reads CASAGLPTDTQYF. CDR3 nucleotide sequence: TGTGCCAGTGCGGGACTACCGACAGATACGCAGTATTTT. The chain recombines TRBV12-3 or TRBV12-4 with TRBJ2-3; 7 bases fit TRBD2. CDR3 size: 13 residues. The junction had 6 bases not matched to a gene; V was cut back by 9 bases and J by 3 bases.

This clonotype appeared once. This chain links TRBV6-1 with TRBJ2-1; 8 bases map to TRBD1. The germline V gene has CDR1 MNHNS and CDR2 SASEGT. CDR3 length: 13 residues. The junction had 10 bases not matched to a gene; V was cut back by 11 bases and J by 7 bases. The chain's CDR3 is CAGGLTGGNEQFF. The CDR3 nucleotides read TGTGCCGGCGGGCTAACAGGGGGAAATGAGCAGTTCTTC.

The CDR3 spells CASRVGRRTDTGELFF. Here the CDR3 DNA reads TGTGCCAGCAGAGTCGGGCGGAGGACCGACACCGGGGAGCTGTTTTTT. The V gene is TRBV12-3 or TRBV12-4, the J gene TRBJ2-2, with D maybe TRBD2 (5 bases). The V gene lost 6 bases and the J gene lost 3 bases, with 17 bases spanning the gap. This CDR3 contains 16 residues.

The gene calls are TRBV20-1 and TRBJ2-5, with 12 bases aligning to TRBD2. Germline values: CDR1 DFQATT, CDR2 SNEGSKA (reference sequence). The J segment lost 1 base and the V segment lost 7 bases, leaving 7 bases of the junction unmatched. CDR3 length: 15 residues. The CDR3 nucleotides read TGCAGTGGACTAGCGGGAGAGGGGGCCCAAGAGACCCAGTACTTC. Translating gives CSGLAGEGAQETQYF.

The chain has TRBV20-1 and TRBJ1-1; D not resolved. Trimming stripped 0 bases from V and 4 bases from J, with 18 bases between. Germline CDR1 is DFQATT and CDR2 is SNEGSKA (reference sequence). CDR3 length: 16 residues. CDR3 loop: CSARDDGRAPGTEAFF. CDR3 bases: TGCAGTGCTAGAGATGATGGGAGGGCCCCGGGCACTGAAGCTTTCTTT.

The chain couples TRBV20-1 to TRBJ2-3; D not certain. The CDR3 sequence is 14 residues long. V was cut by 0 bases and J by 9 bases, with 16 bases left in between. Germline-derived CDR1 and CDR2 are DFQATT and SNEGSKA (reference sequence). CDR3: CSARDPGPVGTQYF. The CDR3, as DNA: TGCAGTGCTAGAGACCCCGGACCGGTTGGGACGCAGTATTTT.

The sample holds a few counts of this clonotype. The chain employs TRBV7-6 and TRBJ2-7, with D uncertain. The CDR3 has 13 residues. CDR1 SGHVS and CDR2 FNYEAQ come from the germline V gene. V was shortened by 0 bases and J by 5 bases, with 8 bases between the two germline ends. CDR3 amino acids: CASSLALRDEQYF. Here the CDR3 DNA reads TGTGCCAGCAGCTTAGCGCTTAGGGACGAGCAGTACTTC.

The chain employs TRBV7-6 and TRBJ2-5, with 11 positions matching TRBD1. Germline loops: CDR1 SGHVS, CDR2 FNYEAQ. Trimming removed 2 bases from V and 3 bases from J; junction bases left unmatched: 11. This CDR3 has 18 amino acids. The CDR3, as DNA: TGTGCCAGCAGCTTAAAGGAGGAGGACAGGGGGCTCAAAGAGACCCAGTACTTC. It translates to CASSLKEEDRGLKETQYF.

This clonotype was seen only a few times. This chain links TRBV4-3 with TRBJ2-3; possible D gene TRBD2, 5 bases. Germline V CDR1 and CDR2: LGHNA, YSLEER. The ends were cut back, 0 bases at V and 0 bases at J, with 10 bases in the middle. This CDR3 has 16 amino acids. The CDR3 DNA is TGCGCCAGCAGCCAAGATATGAGGGAGAGCACAGATACGCAGTATTTT. Amino acids: CASSQDMRESTDTQYF.

Only a few counts were recorded for this clonotype. J is TRBJ2-5 and V is TRBV28; D uncertain. The V and J ends lost 2 bases and 1 base respectively, with 8 bases between them. Germline V gene sequence: CDR1 MDHEN, CDR2 SYDVKM. The CDR3 consists of 14 residues. CDR3 in DNA: TGTGCCAGCAGTTTACCAGCGTTCCAAGAGACCCAGTACTTC. Translation: CASSLPAFQETQYF.